This T cell receptor (beta chain) comes out of a study of cytomegalovirus exposure and HLA in healthy donors (dated by TCRdb to the late 2010s). Some background on the complete study: In an earlier analysis of roughly 500 of the donors, 250 to 350 Gb of sequence data and approximately 100 million unique TCR beta sequences from about 190 million T cells were reported. A separate validation cohort of approximately 120 different subjects was used in addition to the roughly 700-subject first cohort. A later genetic analysis took genome-wide SNP genotypes for about three fifths of the roughly 670 donors and used that subset as a discovery cohort. To predict cytomegalovirus infection status, the study combined high-throughput TCR immunosequencing, statistical association of individual TCRs with disease status, and machine learning. To decide whether each TCR beta V gene segment behaved as functional or pseudogenic, an earlier analysis of nearly 600 of the donors relied on high-throughput TCR beta sequencing. An early release that covered about 640 HLA-typed donors contained approximately 290 gigabases of sequencing data and about 93 million unique TCR sequences. Alongside the repertoire data, information on donor age, sex, ethnicity and CMV serostatus was compiled. Of the roughly 400 genotyped donors, 75% to 85% were placed in the genetic ancestry cluster associated with self-reported Caucasian donors. The study aimed to test whether cataloging public T cell receptors could reveal signatures of past pathogen exposure. HLA typing covered class I and class II loci at four-digit resolution. Every repertoire in the discovery cohort had been generated on one and the same sequencing platform. To study patterns of TCR occurrence, a later analysis re-analyzed previously published TCR beta repertoires from 666 donors and added high-resolution HLA genotyping. The number of donors typed differed by locus, with roughly 620-630 for A, B, C, DRB1 and DQB1, 522 for DQA1, about 610 for DPA1, and some 440 for DPB1. On average, approximately 250,000 unique TCR beta nucleotide sequences were sequenced per donor among some 420 genotyped donors of the cohort, with 15% to 20% of those sequences being non-productive. Rather than using new phenotypic data, the later analysis identified candidate immune exposures from TCR beta sequences and from how often those sequences occurred across donors. Several DR-DQ haplotypes were handled as single units for association and clustering because linkage in the cohort was strong. The study profiled the T cell repertoires of 550 to 700 subjects by immunosequencing and related them to cytomegalovirus serostatus. What the study reported, not specific to this receptor: Broadly in line with IMGT annotations, most TCR beta V segments showed up in productive rearrangements about 87% or about 30% of the time in an earlier analysis of several hundred of the donors. In this cohort, only TCR beta chains were sequenced, and detectable features were limited by the absence of alpha or paired-chain data. CMV serostatus was the only immune exposure information available for the cohort. Because counts were too low, about 18 rarely observed V segments, including chromosome 9 orphons, were excluded from the earlier analysis of 500 to 700 of the donors. In vitro tests confirmed that a few of the cytomegalovirus-associated TCR beta chains recognize cytomegalovirus antigens. In a later analysis, HLA-associated TCR beta chains were found to be more clonally expanded and to have lower generation probabilities than equally common non-associated chains. A later analysis reported that several top co-occurrence clusters appeared linked to parvovirus B19, influenza, CMV and Epstein-Barr virus. V-gene and J-gene trimming of TCR beta chains was associated with a missense DCLRE1C variant in a later genetic analysis, and the association was replicated in an independent cohort. A total of 164 TCR beta chains were listed by the study as associated with cytomegalovirus. A further reported finding was that TCR beta sequences accurately predicted the HLA-A and HLA-B alleles for most subjects in the first cohort. A later analysis found that TCR association rates varied across HLA loci, with DRB1 alleles showing the most associated TCRs and HLA-C alleles the fewest. The 87-base-pair reads could not distinguish some IMGT-functional V segments, including TRBV6-2 and TRBV6-3, so those segments were excluded. Sequencing depth was assumed to be roughly uniform across donors in the presence/absence analyses, though that assumption may not hold. Because HLA typing was unavailable for some donors at each locus, only the typed subset was used in association tests. Strong co-occurrence of HLA alleles, especially DR and DQ, made assigning TCR associations to individual alleles difficult. At a false discovery rate of 0.05, a later analysis linked 16,951 TCR beta sequences to specific HLA alleles. In a later analysis, most CMV-associated TCR beta chains were found to appear HLA-restricted, with HLA associations seemingly driven largely by CMV exposure. Most TCR sequences were observed very rarely across donors, whereas some public TCRs were present in many individuals. Correlated functional status among segregating V segments might reflect linkage disequilibrium, but an unknown experimental factor could not be ruled out. According to the authors, the approach could potentially be generalized to other disease states and immunological phenotypes. According to a later genetic analysis, donors in an Asian-associated ancestry cluster had fewer N-insertions in productive TCRs than the approximately 650-donor mean. The classifier was reported to diagnose cytomegalovirus status with high specificity and sensitivity in both the original and validation cohorts. A cluster of highly shared sequence variants was judged likely to represent a technical artifact of the sequencing pipeline.

In total, 666 healthy bone marrow donors made up the cohort. At the time of sampling, all cohort members were nominally healthy, though unrecorded immune exposures were likely present. The donor tested CMV seropositive and was one of the 289 seropositive cohort members. A peripheral blood sample was provided by each donor, and peripheral blood mononuclear cells were used for TCR beta sequencing. The Qiagen DNeasy Blood Extraction Kit was used to extract genomic DNA from the blood cell samples. V trim: 4 bases; J trim: 6 bases; unmatched bases: 7. Based on the germline V gene, the CDR1 and CDR2 sequences are SGHRS and YFSETQ. Counted from cysteine to phenylalanine, this CDR3 has 15 amino acids. Just the 45-base CDR3 DNA is kept, in frame starting at base 1. The library was prepared using the immunoSEQ multiplex PCR assay. The multiplex PCR relied on a mix of 60 forward primers for TCR Vbeta segments and 13 reverse primers for TCR Jbeta segments. Amplification of the CDR3 region of rearranged TCR beta genes was performed with a multiplex PCR assay on genomic DNA. The Illumina HiSeq System was used to sequence the amplified TCR beta libraries as 87-base-pair reads. The study's processing was this. In a later analysis, about 80 million unique TCR beta chains were counted across the approximately 620 repertoires, and roughly 11 million of these chains were shared by at least two donors. Raw reads were error-corrected and collapsed into unique sequences with a nearest-neighbor algorithm that merged closely related sequences to remove PCR and sequencing errors. V, D and J gene segments were assigned by aligning CDR3 sequences to IMGT reference sequences. Each retained sequence needed at least a six-nucleotide match to both a V gene segment and a J gene segment. A rearrangement was called productive if the CDR3 had no stop codons and remained in frame with V and J, and every other rearrangement was called non-productive. CDR3 was defined by IMGT convention, running from the second conserved V-encoded cysteine to the conserved J-encoded phenylalanine. The earlier analysis of approximately 500 of the donors excluded sequences that lacked an unambiguous match to a single V gene segment. In an earlier analysis of about 590 of the donors, a V segment was called functional when productive rearrangements were above 56.7%, and segregating when the standard deviation between donors exceeded 5%. A statistical classification framework was developed to diagnose cytomegalovirus status using the catalog of TCR beta chain sequences. In a later analysis, V and J genes were assigned by comparing TCR nucleotide sequences against IMGT/GENE-DB human TR gene sequences. The TCRdist pipeline was used in a later analysis to assign CDR3 sequences and most-parsimonious VDJ recombination scenarios. In a later analysis, each TCR beta chain was defined by its CDR3 amino acid sequence together with its V-gene family, and reads without a unique V-gene family were excluded. A later analysis removed over 500 highly shared, low-generation-probability nucleotide sequences to deal with suspected cross-contamination and a sequencing artifact. In a later analysis, a clonal expansion index was calculated for each public chain from normalized within-repertoire ranks of inferred template counts. Generation probabilities in a later analysis came from a VDJ recombination model fitted to out-of-frame rearrangements, and those results were checked against IGoR. In a later analysis, hypergeometric tests were used to score TCR-TCR, TCR-HLA and TCR-CMV co-occurrence, with a repertoire-size bias correction applied to TCR pairs. In a later analysis, false discovery rates were estimated by permuting HLA or CMV assignments 20 times. A later analysis grouped co-occurring TCRs with DBSCAN, adding TCRdist sequence similarity when clustering within HLA-allele-positive subsets. Co-occurrence clustering excluded repertoires with fewer than 30,000 or more than 120,000 public chains, plus five with anomalous nucleotide sharing. TCRdb provides this immuneACCESS table in a form limited to in-frame rearrangements. Some clones are lacking; in checked studies, under half of them reflect an unresolved V gene, and why the rest are absent is not known. V, J and clone size reflect that table, while D and trimming were determined from the DNA. This sample is represented by around 160,000 clones; 75% to 90% of them were singletons. Clones ranked in the top ten supply about 4% of the sample.

With respect to this clone: The antigen it binds to is not known. Nothing much larger sits one base from this clone, and base qualities are not available.

Here the chain combines TRBV5-1 and TRBJ2-2; 9 junctional bases match TRBD1. The sequenced material came from PBMCs. The origin of this receptor is a man in his fifties in good health and CMV-seropositive. The CDR3 has the sequence CASSTGQGSPGELFF. The DNA is TGCGCCAGCAGCACGGGACAGGGTTCACCCGGGGAGCTGTTTTTT.